This T cell receptor (beta chain) was obtained from a study of naive and memory T cell subsets. The CDR3 length is 13 residues. CDR1 is SEHNR, CDR2 FQNEAQ, per germline (reference sequence). Trimming took off 5 bases at V and 6 bases at J, with 11 bases between the two ends. An equimolar mix of two oligonucleotides served as the beta constant-region primer for TRBC1 and TRBC2. Nested alpha and beta constant-region primers with the SP2 primer drove four PCR rounds on ligated cDNA. The cDNA 3' end received a ligated single-stranded oligonucleotide carrying the SP2 primer and a 12-nucleotide UMI. One entry per CDR3 protein results from TCRdb running MiXCR on the UMI-ligation and nested PCR reads. The repertoire consists of 150,000 or so distinct CDR3 sequences, with roughly 23% occurring once and the leading ten covering approximately 0.1%. Cells stained for CD3, CD4, CD8, CD45RA, CD27 and viability were sorted into four CD45RA/CD27 subsets.

Comments on this clonotype: Its specificity is unknown.

General study findings and limits: Naive repertoires, especially CD8, held a few larger clonotypes, possibly memory cells re-expressing CD45RA. Naive and memory subsets had different power law exponents for TCR abundance.

This clonotype was obtained from a human donor in good health. The material sequenced was naive CD4+ T cells from blood. The rearrangement links TRBV7-9 to TRBJ2-1; TRBD1 might be the D (5 bases). CDR3 nucleotide sequence: TGTGCCAGCAGCGTCGGTCAGGGCAATGAGCAGTTCTTC. It encodes CASSVGQGNEQFF.